The 32 T cell receptor beta chains in this list originate from one sample, sequenced in a study of blood T cell repertoires in COVID-19. Repertoires were generated with immunoSEQ multiplex PCR, while TCRdb's copy carries only in-frame clones and drops some. The sample records fewer than 350,000 clones, around 90% being singletons. Sequencing was carried out using peripheral blood. Receptors were obtained from a woman between 25 and 40 years old with COVID-19, enrolled during active disease.

In this sample, this clone turned up a few times. This chain uses TRBV5-8 with TRBJ1-5; 7 bases line up with TRBD1. CDR3 length: 16 residues. V lost 6 bases and J lost 0; bases outside the gene matches: 9. CDR1 and CDR2 from the germline V gene are SGHTS and YDEGEE. CDR3 coding DNA: TGTGCCAGCACCGAGACAGGGTGGTATAGCAATCAGCCCCAGCATTTT. Protein: CASTETGWYSNQPQHF.

The chain employs TRBV13 and TRBJ2-5, with D maybe TRBD2 (7 bases). CDR1 PRHDT and CDR2 FYEKMQ come from the germline V gene (reference sequence). Trimming removed 2 bases at V and 1 base at J, with 11 bases between. This CDR3 has 15 amino acids. CDR3 DNA sequence: TGTGCCAGCAGCTTAAGCCGGGGGGCCCAAGAGACCCAGTACTTC. Its translation is CASSLSRGAQETQYF. Full variable domain (outside the CDR3, taken from reference TRBV13 and TRBJ2-5): AAGVIQSPRHLIKEKRETATLKCYPIPRHDTVYWYQQGPGQDPQFLISFYEKMQSDKGSIPDRFSAQQFSDYHSELNMSSLELGDSALYFCASSLSRGAQETQYFGPGTRLLVL.

This clone has just a few counts. The rearrangement uses TRBV7-2 and TRBJ2-7; D unresolved. This CDR3 has 14 residues. Germline V gives CDR1 SGHTA, CDR2 FQGNSA. Trimming left V 2 bases short and J 2 bases short, with 10 bases between. The CDR3 DNA is TGTGCCAGCAGCTTAAATGGCGGTCCCTACGAGCAGTACTTC. This gives the protein CASSLNGGPYEQYF.

On this clone itself: The same CDR3 arises from other DNA sequences in this sample as well. The V call is TRBV2, the J call TRBJ1-2, with 8 bases fitting TRBD1. The CDR3 is made up of 13 amino acids. Germline V CDR1 and CDR2: SNHLY, FYNNEI. With V trimmed by 6 bases and J by 7 bases, 7 bases remained unmatched. The CDR3 region is CASRPGGAGGYTF. As DNA, the CDR3 is TGTGCCAGCAGACCAGGGGGCGCGGGTGGCTACACCTTC.

The CDR3 sequence is CASRLAGTPDSNQPQHF. The CDR3 region has the DNA TGTGCAAGTCGCTTAGCGGGGACACCTGATAGCAATCAGCCCCAGCATTTT. The J gene is TRBJ1-5, the V gene TRBV12-2; whether TRBD1, the table's D call, matches the DNA was not checked. TRBV12-2 is tagged as a pseudogene. The CDR3 totals 17 residues.

This rearrangement joins TRBV6-2 or TRBV6-3 to TRBJ2-7, with 11 bases aligning to TRBD1. CDR1 MNHEY and CDR2 SVGEGT come from the germline V gene. V lost 5 bases, J lost 3 bases, and 6 bases stayed unmatched. This CDR3 is built from 15 residues. The CDR3 reads CASSAGQGDFYEQYF. The CDR3 region has the DNA TGTGCCAGCAGTGCGGGACAGGGGGACTTCTACGAGCAGTACTTC.

The CDR3 loop reads CASNDGLAGLPRDTQYF. The CDR3 DNA is TGTGCCAGCAACGATGGACTAGCGGGCCTCCCTAGAGATACGCAGTATTTT. The V gene is TRBV28, the J gene TRBJ2-3; TRBD2 matches at 11 bases. Unmatched junction bases numbered 14, after V lost 7 bases and J lost 5 bases. The CDR3 length is 17 residues. Germline CDR1 and CDR2: MDHEN and SYDVKM. Full variable domain (remainder filled in from reference TRBV28 and TRBJ2-3): DVKVTQSSRYLVKRTGEKVFLECVQDMDHENMFWYRQDPGLGLRLIYFSYDVKMKEKGDIPEGYSVSREKKERFSLILESASTNQTSMYLCASNDGLAGLPRDTQYFGPGTRLTVL.

This clone was seen just once. The rearrangement joins TRBV24-1 to TRBJ2-3, with 10 positions matching TRBD1. Germline assignment: CDR1 KGHDR and CDR2 SFDVKD. Germline trimming cut 5 bases from V and 6 bases from J; bases unmatched to any gene: 10. The CDR3 runs to 16 residues. CDR3 coding DNA: TGTGCCACCAGTGGCTCCGGGACAGGGGTTCGGGATACGCAGTATTTT. It is translated as CATSGSGTGVRDTQYF.

This sequence joins TRBV6-5 and TRBJ2-7; 8 bases fit TRBD2. Germline V lookup: CDR1 MNHEY, CDR2 SVGAGI. The V gene end was trimmed by 2 bases and the J gene end by 2 bases; junction bases not matched to a gene: 5. This CDR3 has 15 residues. The CDR3 bases are TGTGCCAGCAGTTACGTGGCGGGAGGTGCCTACGAGCAGTACTTC. It translates to CASSYVAGGAYEQYF.

The CDR3 reads CATSSRTGGTDTQYF. The CDR3 coding sequence is TGTGCCACCAGCAGTCGGACAGGGGGCACAGATACGCAGTATTTT. The chain combines TRBV15 with TRBJ2-3; 9 bases align to TRBD1. Germline V gene data show CDR1 as LNHNV and CDR2 as YYDKDF (reference sequence). V gave up 3 bases and J gave up 1 base; unmatched junction bases: 2. The CDR3 runs to 15 residues.

The CDR3 region is CSVEDLGAEAFF. Written as DNA, the CDR3 is TGCAGCGTTGAAGATCTGGGAGCTGAAGCTTTCTTT. The chain employs TRBV29-1 and TRBJ1-1; no firm D call. CDR3 length: 12 residues. Germline loops: CDR1 SQVTM, CDR2 ANQGSEA. V lost 0 bases to trimming and J lost 6 bases, with 8 bases between them.

The V gene is TRBV28, the J gene TRBJ1-2; 7 nucleotides agree with TRBD1. J was trimmed by 7 bases and V by 6 bases; bases with no gene match: 23. The CDR3 totals 18 residues. CDR1 MDHEN and CDR2 SYDVKM come from the germline V gene. The DNA of the CDR3 is TGTGCCAGCAGACTCCGGGGGACAAGACAGGGTAGTTTGTCTGGCTACACCTTC. It specifies CASRLRGTRQGSLSGYTF.

This clone has a single count. The chain couples TRBV7-8 to TRBJ2-1; 8 bases fit TRBD2. The J segment lost 1 base and the V segment lost 4 bases, leaving 3 bases of the junction unmatched. The CDR3 is 15 amino acids. CDR1 SGHVS and CDR2 FQNEAQ come from the germline V gene. CDR3 nucleotides: TGTGCCAGCAGCTCGCTAGCGGGTTCCTACAATGAGCAGTTCTTC. Translating gives CASSSLAGSYNEQFF.

This clone was seen ten or more times. This CDR3 reads CASSQFREQSNEKLFF. DNA for the CDR3: TGCGCCAGCAGCCAATTCAGGGAACAGTCTAATGAAAAACTGTTTTTT. This chain uses TRBV4-1 with TRBJ1-4; possibly TRBD1 for D (5 bases). The CDR3 is made up of 16 amino acids. Trimming stripped 2 bases from V and 3 bases from J, with 13 bases between. The germline gives CDR1 MGHRA, CDR2 YSYEKL.

The chain employs TRBV6-1 and TRBJ1-4, with D hard to call. CDR1 and CDR2 (germline): MNHNS, SASEGT. V was pared by 5 bases and J by 2 bases, with 6 bases between. The length of the CDR3 is 13 residues. The CDR3 loop reads CASSPSTNEKLFF. The CDR3 DNA reads as TGTGCCAGCAGTCCATCCACTAATGAAAAACTGTTTTTT.

This clone was seen once. The chain combines TRBV21-1 with TRBJ2-6; the table's TRBD1 call for D was not verified on the DNA. TRBV21-1 is termed a pseudogene. There are 19 residues in the CDR3. The CDR3 reads CASSKGDRPSTSGANVLTF. The CDR3 DNA reads TGTGCCAGCAGCAAAGGGGACAGGCCCTCGACCTCTGGGGCCAACGTCCTGACTTTC.

This rearrangement joins TRBV5-1 to TRBJ1-4, with 7 bases lining up with TRBD1. The CDR3 loop spans 17 amino acids. Trimming at V came to 2 bases and at J to 3 bases, leaving 10 bases not matched to a gene. Per the germline V gene, CDR1 is SGHRS and CDR2 is YFSETQ. The CDR3 DNA reads TGCGCCAGCAGCTTAGGGGGCTCCAGGCTAGCTAATGAAAAACTGTTTTTT. Translating gives CASSLGGSRLANEKLFF. The complete variable domain, with remaining parts taken from reference TRBV5-1 and TRBJ1-4, reads KAGVTQTPRYLIKTRGQQVTLSCSPISGHRSVSWYQQTPGQGLQFLFEYFSETQRNKGNFPGRFSGRQFSNSRSEMNVSTLELGDSALYLCASSLGGSRLANEKLFFGSGTQLSVL.

V gene TRBV27 combines with J gene TRBJ2-7, with TRBD2 as a possible D gene (6 bases). The CDR3 extends over 16 amino acids. V lost 3 bases to trimming and J lost 0 bases, with 15 bases between them. Germline values: CDR1 MNHEY, CDR2 SMNVEV (reference sequence). CDR3 region: CASSFRASDPSYEQYF. Written as DNA, the CDR3 is TGTGCCAGCAGTTTTAGGGCTAGCGACCCCTCCTACGAGCAGTACTTC.

This chain links TRBV19 with TRBJ1-1; a weak D match, TRBD1 (5 bases). CDR1 LNHDA and CDR2 SQIVND come from the germline V gene (reference sequence). The CDR3 length is 13 residues. V lost 7 bases to trimming and J lost 5 bases, with 14 bases between them. The chain's CDR3 is CASTRVGGTEAFF. The DNA for the CDR3 is TGTGCCAGTACTCGAGTCGGGGGTACTGAAGCTTTCTTT.

This clone came up a few times. The DNA for the CDR3 is TGTGCCAGCAGTGATCCCGGACAGGGGCGGACCTACGAGCAGTACTTC. Encoded protein: CASSDPGQGRTYEQYF. The chain links TRBV25-1 to TRBJ2-7; 9 bases align to TRBD1. The germline V gene has CDR1 MGHDK and CDR2 SYGVNS. The CDR3 length is 16 residues. With V trimmed by 3 bases and J by 2 bases, 8 bases remained unmatched.

This chain joins TRBV19 and TRBJ2-2, with D possibly being TRBD1 (7 bases). The CDR3 contains 13 residues. The germline CDR1 and CDR2 sequences are LNHDA and SQIVND (reference sequence). V lost 4 bases to trimming and J lost 6 bases, with 9 bases between them. In nucleotides, the CDR3 is TGTGCCAGTAGTACCAGGGGGGCCGGGGAGCTGTTTTTT. This codes for CASSTRGAGELFF. Supplemented by reference TRBV19 and TRBJ2-2, the full variable domain reads DGGITQSPKYLFRKEGQNVTLSCEQNLNHDAMYWYRQDPGQGLRLIYYSQIVNDFQKGDIAEGYSVSREKKESFPLTVTSAQKNPTAFYLCASSTRGAGELFFGEGSRLTVL.

The V gene is TRBV11-2, the J gene TRBJ2-7, with 11 bases that match TRBD2. CDR1 is SGHAT, CDR2 FQNNGV, per germline. The CDR3 totals 18 residues. The V segment lost 1 base and the J segment 3 bases; nucleotides outside the gene matches: 11. CDR3 coding DNA: TGTGCCAGCAGCTTAGGGTCCCGACTAGCGGGGACGGGCTACGAGCAGTACTTC. This codes for CASSLGSRLAGTGYEQYF. Full variable domain (missing parts from reference TRBV11-2 and TRBJ2-7): EAGVAQSPRYKIIEKRQSVAFWCNPISGHATLYWYQQILGQGPKLLIQFQNNGVVDDSQLPKDRFSAERLKGVDSTLKIQPAKLEDSAVYLCASSLGSRLAGTGYEQYFGPGTRLTVT.

The rearrangement joins TRBV18 to TRBJ1-6; D perhaps matches TRBD1 (6 bases). Trimming left V 2 bases short and J 7 bases short, with 9 bases between. The CDR3 extends over 14 amino acids. Germline CDR1 reads KGHSH; CDR2 reads LQKENI. CDR3 sequence reads: CASSPDGQNSPLHF. CDR3 coding DNA: TGTGCCAGCTCACCAGACGGACAGAATTCACCCCTCCACTTT.

This clone has a handful of counts. The chain links TRBV5-1 to TRBJ1-5, with a possible D match to TRBD1 (6 bases). The CDR3 consists of 15 residues. Per the germline V gene, CDR1 is SGHRS and CDR2 is YFSETQ. V was cut by 4 bases and J by 1 base, with 12 bases left in between. CDR3 residues: CASSPQGGSNQPQHF. The CDR3 DNA reads TGCGCCAGCAGCCCACAGGGAGGGAGCAATCAGCCCCAGCATTTT.

The chain joins TRBV3-1 (or the pseudogene TRBV3-2) to TRBJ1-2; a weak D match, TRBD1 (5 bases). From germline, CDR1 is LGHDT and CDR2 YNNKEL (reference sequence). The CDR3 runs 14 residues. Trimming left V 1 base short and J 5 bases short, with 11 bases between. CDR3 in DNA: TGTGCCAGCAGCCAAGTTGGGGGGAGATATGGCTACACCTTC. Its translation: CASSQVGGRYGYTF.

V and J are TRBV28 and TRBJ2-5, with TRBD2 matching 9 bases. CDR3 length equals 12 residues. Germline CDR1 MDHEN, CDR2 SYDVKM. Trimming removed 10 bases from V and 4 bases from J; junction bases left unmatched: 4. The CDR3 sequence: CATSTSGETQYF. Here the CDR3 DNA reads TGTGCCACCTCGACTAGCGGAGAGACCCAGTACTTC.

The rearrangement uses TRBV19 and TRBJ2-7, with D possibly TRBD1 on 5 matching bases. V gave up 6 bases and J gave up 1 base, with 13 bases separating them. The CDR3 length is 14 residues. Germline V gene lookup returns CDR1 LNHDA and CDR2 SQIVND (reference sequence). CDR3: CASSTNAGSYEQYF. In DNA, the CDR3 is TGTGCCAGTAGCACGAACGCAGGGTCCTACGAGCAGTACTTC.

This chain links TRBV4-1 with TRBJ1-1, with D perhaps TRBD1 (5 bases). Germline V CDR1 and CDR2: MGHRA, YSYEKL. V dropped 6 bases and J dropped 0 bases, with 17 bases sitting between them. The CDR3 length is 16 residues. The CDR3 protein is CASSLGRGLMNTEAFF. The DNA for the CDR3 is TGCGCCAGCAGTCTAGGTAGGGGCCTAATGAACACTGAAGCTTTCTTT.

The chain employs TRBV5-6 and TRBJ2-6, with 10 bases aligning to TRBD1. V shed 4 bases and J 6 bases; nucleotides not matched to a gene: 4. Per germline, CDR1 SGHDT and CDR2 YYEEEE. The CDR3 has 15 amino acids. The CDR3 is CASSPGQGMANVLTF. The CDR3 region has the DNA TGTGCCAGCAGCCCGGGACAGGGGATGGCCAACGTCCTGACTTTC.

DNA for the CDR3: TGTGCCATCAAACGGGAATACAACACTGAAGCTTTCTTT. Translated, it gives CAIKREYNTEAFF. The V gene is TRBV10-3, the J gene TRBJ1-1; no definite D call. CDR1 and CDR2 from the germline V gene are ENHRY and SYGVKD. V was clipped by 7 bases and J by 2 bases, with 11 bases between them. This CDR3 has 13 residues.

This chain joins TRBV23-1 and TRBJ1-5; perhaps TRBD1 as D (5 bases). TRBV23-1 is given ORF status, its function remaining uncertain. V was cut by 8 bases and J by 5 bases, with 16 bases left in between. The CDR3 is 14 residues long. Here the CDR3 reads CASLFAGPHQPQHF. DNA of the CDR3: TGCGCCAGCTTATTCGCAGGGCCCCATCAGCCCCAGCATTTT.

The chain employs TRBV5-8 and TRBJ2-7, with a weak D call TRBD2 (5 bases). CDR1 and CDR2 from the germline V gene are SGHTS and YDEGEE. The CDR3 contains 14 residues. V lost 4 bases, J lost 0 bases, and 11 bases lay in between. Here the CDR3 reads CASSHGLLSYEQYF. CDR3 DNA: TGTGCCAGCAGCCACGGACTCCTCTCCTACGAGCAGTACTTC.